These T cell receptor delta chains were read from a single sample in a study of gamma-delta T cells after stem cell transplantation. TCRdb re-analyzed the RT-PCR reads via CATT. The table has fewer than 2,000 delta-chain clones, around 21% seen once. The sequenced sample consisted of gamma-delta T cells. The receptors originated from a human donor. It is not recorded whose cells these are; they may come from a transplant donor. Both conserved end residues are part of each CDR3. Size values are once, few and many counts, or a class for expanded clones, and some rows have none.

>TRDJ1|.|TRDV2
CACDPILGDTRGGTDKLIF
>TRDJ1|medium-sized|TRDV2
CACDPMRTIPTTDKLIF
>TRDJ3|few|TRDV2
CACDTATGGPSSWDTRQMFF
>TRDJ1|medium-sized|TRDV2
CACDRLGDTHRGSDKLIF
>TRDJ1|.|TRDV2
CACDSLPHLTRRPTDKLIF
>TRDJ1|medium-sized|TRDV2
CACDTVKGKYTDKLIF
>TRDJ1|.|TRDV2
CACDTAGLGKYTDKLIF
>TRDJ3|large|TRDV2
CACDAPTGGYGKSSWDTRQMFF
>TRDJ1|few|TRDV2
CACDRLGDTVDKLIF
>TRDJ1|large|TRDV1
CALGFQTSYALWLAARGYTDKLIF
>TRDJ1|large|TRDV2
CACDTLRTPSGDTDKLIF
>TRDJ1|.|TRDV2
CACDTLFFGQTGGDKLIF
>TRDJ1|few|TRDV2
CACDTLLGDTRSSYADKLIF
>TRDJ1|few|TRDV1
CALGELDRPPYWGTPTDKLIF
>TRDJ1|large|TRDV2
CACDTAFGGGYTNTDKLIF
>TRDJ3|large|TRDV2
CACDTVALGDSPWDTRQMFF
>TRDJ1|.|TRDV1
CALEDPRSSSNYWGIQYTDKLIF
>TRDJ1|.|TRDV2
CACDKLLAGTDKLIF
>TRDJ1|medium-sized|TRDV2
CACDTVEGVVPSTGMGDKLIF
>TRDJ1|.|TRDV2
CACDGLGDLLGNGADKLIF
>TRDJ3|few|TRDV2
CACDSVVGDTHSWDTRQMFF
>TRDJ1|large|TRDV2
CACDTVESQEGDDKLIF
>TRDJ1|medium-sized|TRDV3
CASIPAHTDKLIF
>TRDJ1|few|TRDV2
CACDTVLGPDKLIF
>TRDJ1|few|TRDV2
CACDEARGMRSYTDKLIF
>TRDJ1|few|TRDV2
CACDAVLGDTDKLIF
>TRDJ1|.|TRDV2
CACDTVTGGPYTDKLIF
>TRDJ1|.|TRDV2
CACDTVARTGGYTDKLIF
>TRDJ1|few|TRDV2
CACESLTGVADKLIF
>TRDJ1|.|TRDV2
CACDTVGSRDTPLTDKLIF
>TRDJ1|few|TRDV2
CACDHVLGDIKYTDKLIF
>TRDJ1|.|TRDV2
CACDTVGTYTDKLIF
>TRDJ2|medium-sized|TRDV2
CACDTVTTMGDRALTAQLFF
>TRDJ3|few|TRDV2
CACDTVGDGSWDTRQMFF
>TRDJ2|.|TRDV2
CACDTGPRGIRRVLAAQLFF
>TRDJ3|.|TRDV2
CACDPILGDMPSWDTRQMFF
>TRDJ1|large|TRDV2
CACDPLGAYTDKLIF